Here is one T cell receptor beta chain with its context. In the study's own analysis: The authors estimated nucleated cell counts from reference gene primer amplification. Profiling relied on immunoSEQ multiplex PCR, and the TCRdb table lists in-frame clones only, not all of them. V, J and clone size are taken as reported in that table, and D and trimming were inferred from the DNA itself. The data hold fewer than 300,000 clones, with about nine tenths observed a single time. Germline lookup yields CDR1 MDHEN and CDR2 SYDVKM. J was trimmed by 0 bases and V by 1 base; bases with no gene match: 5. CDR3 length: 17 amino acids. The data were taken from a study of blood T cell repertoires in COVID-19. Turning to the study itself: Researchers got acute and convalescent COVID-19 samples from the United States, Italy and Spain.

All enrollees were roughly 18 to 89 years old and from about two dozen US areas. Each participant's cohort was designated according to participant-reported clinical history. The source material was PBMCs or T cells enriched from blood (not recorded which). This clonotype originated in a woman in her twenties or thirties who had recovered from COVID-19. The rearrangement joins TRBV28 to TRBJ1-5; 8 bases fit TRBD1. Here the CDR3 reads CASSLLRTGNSNQPQHF. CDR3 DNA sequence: TGTGCCAGCAGTTTATTAAGGACAGGGAATAGCAATCAGCCCCAGCATTTT.